This T cell receptor (beta chain) was observed in a study of CD8 T cells in Susac syndrome. Study background: Within the group of sequenced Susac syndrome patients, roughly 6 had active disease and eight were in remission.

This CDR3 contains 13 residues. Per the germline V gene, CDR1 is MNHEY and CDR2 is SMNVEV (reference sequence). Trimming removed 6 bases from V and 5 bases from J; junction bases left unmatched: 4. High-throughput TCR beta sequencing covered peripheral CD8+ and CD4+ T cells. Negative magnetic isolation gave CD8+ and CD4+ cells; FACS enriched CD8+ TEMRA. An amount of RNA that ranged from roughly 0.45 to 1 ug was reverse transcribed with random hexamers. TCRdb reprocessed the immunoSEQ multiplex PCR reads with MiXCR, giving one entry per CDR3 protein. The sample yields roughly 89,000 distinct CDR3 sequences, approximately 96% seen once.

The source material was CD8+ T cells from PBMCs. V is TRBV27 and J is TRBJ1-5; TRBD1 matches at 7 bases. The origin of this receptor is a human donor with Susac syndrome. The CDR3, as DNA: TGTGCCAGCAGCCCTGACAGGGATCAGCCCCAGCATTTT. It specifies CASSPDRDQPQHF.